Shown below are 28 T cell receptor beta chains from a single sample sequenced in a study of CD8 T cells in ankylosing spondylitis. General observations from the study: A motif of under ten highly homologous TCR beta variants was seen as apparently characteristic of ankylosing spondylitis blood.

Which antigens these TCRs recognize remains unknown. One entry per CDR3 protein, called by TCRdb with MiXCR from the 5' RACE reads. Of approximately 550,000 distinct CDR3 sequences listed, approximately 12% are singletons. Sequencing was carried out using blood, either unsorted or a sorted T cell fraction (not recorded which). The receptor set was obtained from a male donor with ankylosing spondylitis.

The V and J genes are TRBV27 and TRBJ1-2, with D uncertain. Germline CDR1 and CDR2: MNHEY and SMNVEV (reference sequence). V was trimmed by 4 bases and J by 7 bases, leaving 13 bases between them. The CDR3 extends over 13 amino acids. The CDR3 loop is CASSWAGKSGYTF. In DNA form, the CDR3 reads TGTGCCAGCAGTTGGGCCGGAAAAAGTGGCTACACCTTC.

This clonotype was seen many times. V is TRBV5-1 and J is TRBJ2-1; 9 bases align to TRBD2. CDR3 length: 15 amino acids. The ends lost 3 bases at V and 3 bases at J; junction bases unmatched: 4. Germline CDR1 and CDR2: SGHRS and YFSETQ. Here the CDR3 reads CASSSVAGDYNEQFF. The CDR3, as DNA: TGCGCCAGCAGCTCCGTAGCGGGAGACTACAATGAGCAGTTCTTC.

In its sample, this clonotype was seen many times. In nucleotides, the CDR3 is TGTGCCAGCAGCCAGAGGAAGGGAGGCTACACCTTC. Its protein is CASSQRKGGYTF. The rearrangement links TRBV4-2 to TRBJ1-2, with D unclear. Germline CDR1 and CDR2: LGHNA and YNFKEQ. This CDR3 is built from 12 residues. V gave up 3 bases and J gave up 8 bases, with 10 bases separating them.

A few counts support this clonotype. The CDR3 DNA sequence: TGTGCCAGCAGTGGCCGGGGGTATGGCCACAATGAGCAGTTCTTC. It translates to CASSGRGYGHNEQFF. The chain uses TRBV28 and TRBJ2-1; D may be TRBD2 (6 bases). The CDR3 is 15 residues long. The V end was cut by 5 bases, the J end by 5 bases, with 16 bases between. CDR1 is MDHEN, CDR2 SYDVKM, per germline.

The gene calls are TRBV20-1 and TRBJ2-1; TRBD1 matches 7 bases. The trim removed 4 bases at V and 2 bases at J, leaving 5 bases unmatched. The CDR3 loop spans 14 amino acids. The V gene's germline CDR1 is DFQATT and CDR2 SNEGSKA (reference sequence). The CDR3 DNA is TGCAGTGCTAAACAGGGGCCCCCCTACAATGAGCAGTTCTTC. As protein: CSAKQGPPYNEQFF.

Comments on this clonotype: This may stem from a read error, because a much larger clone lies one nucleotide away. The chain carries TRBV5-1 and TRBJ2-1, with a tentative D call TRBD2 (5 bases). V was pared by 4 bases and J by 2 bases, with 10 bases between. This CDR3 contains 14 residues. The germline gives CDR1 SGHRS, CDR2 YFSETQ. CDR3 amino acids: CASSRGGPYNEQFF. In nucleotides, the CDR3 is TGCGCCAGCAGCCGGGGTGGCCCCTACAATGAGCAGTTCTTC.

The V gene is TRBV29-1, the J gene TRBJ2-7; D may be TRBD1 (5 bases). V lost 4 bases to trimming and J lost 2 bases, with 9 bases between them. This CDR3 spans 12 amino acids. CDR1 is SQVTM and CDR2 is ANQGSEA in the germline V gene. The CDR3 reads CSVADTTYEQYF. The CDR3 coding sequence is TGCAGCGTTGCGGACACGACCTACGAGCAGTACTTC.

The gene calls are TRBV11-3 and TRBJ1-2; D remains unclear. Trimming stripped 5 bases from V and 7 bases from J, with 17 bases between. The germline V gene encodes CDR1 SGHNT and CDR2 YENEEA. This CDR3 has 14 amino acids. The CDR3 region has the DNA TGTGCCAGCAGCCACGGACCCAAACTCTCTGGCTACACCTTC. Translated: CASSHGPKLSGYTF.

The genes are TRBV7-2 and TRBJ2-3; 14 positions match TRBD2. Germline CDR1 is SGHTA and CDR2 is FQGNSA. CDR3 length: 17 amino acids. The trim removed 5 bases at V and 2 bases at J, leaving 6 bases unmatched. This CDR3 is CASSKAGLAGVTDTQYF. The DNA for the CDR3 is TGTGCCAGCAGCAAAGCGGGACTAGCGGGAGTCACAGATACGCAGTATTTT.

The V and J genes are TRBV5-6 and TRBJ1-2, with D uncertain. CDR1 and CDR2 (germline): SGHDT, YYEEEE. The length of the CDR3 is 13 residues. V dropped 4 bases and J dropped 6 bases, with 13 bases sitting between them. The CDR3 here is CASSPGPNHGYTF. The CDR3 nucleotides are TGTGCCAGCAGCCCTGGACCGAACCATGGCTACACCTTC. Supplemented by reference TRBV5-6 and TRBJ1-2, the full variable domain reads DAGVTQSPTHLIKTRGQQVTLRCSPKSGHDTVSWYQQALGQGPQFIFQYYEEEERQRGNFPDRFSGHQFPNYSSELNVNALLLGDSALYLCASSPGPNHGYTFGSGTRLTVV.

The CDR3 DNA sequence: TGTGCCAGCAGCCCACAGACAGGGGGCGACTATGGCTACACCTTC. This encodes CASSPQTGGDYGYTF. The rearrangement uses TRBV7-2 and TRBJ1-2; TRBD1 matches at 10 bases. Per germline, CDR1 SGHTA and CDR2 FQGNSA. This CDR3 spans 15 amino acids. V lost 5 bases, J lost 3 bases, and 6 bases stayed unmatched.

The genes are TRBV18 and TRBJ2-7, with TRBD1 as a possible D gene (5 bases). The CDR3 totals 16 residues. The V end lost 6 bases, the J end lost 3 bases, and 21 bases lay between the germline ends. Per germline, CDR1 KGHSH and CDR2 LQKENI. CDR3 nucleotide sequence: TGTGCCAGCTCTCAACAGACTGGTGAAGGGGTCTACGAGCAGTACGTC. Its translation is CASSQQTGEGVYEQYV.

This chain connects TRBV2 to TRBJ2-7; TRBD1 aligns across 9 bases. From germline, CDR1 is SNHLY and CDR2 FYNNEI. The CDR3 sequence is 13 residues long. V shed 8 bases, J shed 5 bases, and the junction held 7 bases outside the gene matches. The CDR3 region is CASGWDRVHEQYV. The CDR3 DNA reads TGTGCCAGCGGTTGGGACAGGGTCCACGAGCAGTACGTC.

The chain carries TRBV20-1 and TRBJ2-3; the match to TRBD1 covers 11 bases. Trimming at V came to 7 bases and at J to 6 bases, leaving 6 bases not matched to a gene. This CDR3 spans 13 amino acids. The germline gives CDR1 DFQATT, CDR2 SNEGSKA (reference sequence). The CDR3 coding sequence is TGCAGTGTCCGGGACAGGGGGTTGGATACGCAGTATTTT. Translating it yields CSVRDRGLDTQYF.

This clonotype was seen a handful of times. This rearrangement joins TRBV20-1 to TRBJ2-1, with D hard to call. CDR1 is DFQATT, CDR2 SNEGSKA, per germline (reference sequence). The CDR3 loop spans 13 amino acids. V was cut by 3 bases and J by 5 bases, with 11 bases left in between. The CDR3 DNA reads as TGCAGTGCTAGCCATATGTCAAACAATGAGCAGTTCTTC. Translated, it gives CSASHMSNNEQFF.

CDR3 amino acids: CATSDSGGRNTGELFF. Here the CDR3 DNA reads TGTGCCACCAGTGATTCGGGGGGCAGGAACACCGGGGAGCTGTTTTTT. The genes are TRBV24-1 and TRBJ2-2, with a possible D match to TRBD2 (7 bases). Deletions cut 2 bases from V and 1 base from J, with 10 bases between. The CDR3 runs to 16 residues. The germline CDR1 and CDR2 sequences are KGHDR and SFDVKD.

This clonotype came up a few times. The chain couples TRBV20-1 to TRBJ2-1, with 10 bases fitting TRBD2. The CDR3 extends over 16 amino acids. J was trimmed by 2 bases and V by 5 bases; bases with no gene match: 9. Germline-derived CDR1 and CDR2 are DFQATT and SNEGSKA (reference sequence). CDR3 sequence reads: CSAQRASGSPYNEQFF. CDR3 DNA: TGCAGTGCTCAGAGGGCTAGCGGGAGCCCCTACAATGAGCAGTTCTTC.

This clonotype was seen ten or more times. This chain links TRBV11-1 with TRBJ2-4; 10 bases are shared with TRBD1. V was clipped by 5 bases and J by 7 bases; unmatched bases: 17. This CDR3 has 18 amino acids. Germline V gene lookup returns CDR1 SGHAT and CDR2 FQDESV (reference sequence). The CDR3 nucleotides read TGTGCCAGCAGCCGTCTCGGGGGTGGGACAGGGGCAAAGAACATTCAGTACTTC. This sequence encodes CASSRLGGGTGAKNIQYF.

In this sample, this clonotype turned up many times. The genes are TRBV20-1 and TRBJ1-1, with D maybe TRBD1 (6 bases). Germline V gene data show CDR1 as DFQATT and CDR2 as SNEGSKA (reference sequence). The CDR3 extends over 13 amino acids. V lost 3 bases and J lost 4, with 12 bases in between. The CDR3 protein is CSASKGHSTEAFF. CDR3 coding DNA: TGCAGTGCTAGTAAGGGACACTCCACTGAAGCTTTCTTT.

This clonotype was detected a few times. This rearrangement joins TRBV10-3 to TRBJ2-5; D is unresolved. Germline loops: CDR1 ENHRY, CDR2 SYGVKD. The CDR3 runs 12 residues. Trimming shortened V by 4 bases and J by 5 bases, and 8 bases separated the two germline ends. The CDR3 loop is CAISAGRETQYF. In DNA, the CDR3 is TGTGCCATCAGTGCGGGTAGGGAGACCCAGTACTTC.

There are a few counts of this clonotype. The chain links TRBV27 to TRBJ1-1, with D possibly TRBD1 on 6 matching bases. There are 13 residues in the CDR3. Germline lookup yields CDR1 MNHEY and CDR2 SMNVEV (reference sequence). V was clipped by 6 bases and J by 5 bases, with 13 bases between them. In DNA form, the CDR3 reads TGTGCCAGCAGCCCTCCGAGGGGGACTGAAGCTTTCTTT. The encoded protein is CASSPPRGTEAFF.

The sample holds a few counts of this clonotype. This chain uses TRBV20-1 with TRBJ1-4; maybe TRBD1 (6 bases). CDR1 is DFQATT and CDR2 is SNEGSKA in the germline V gene (reference sequence). The V gene lost 6 bases and the J gene lost 8 bases, with 13 bases spanning the gap. The length of the CDR3 is 12 residues. For the CDR3, the DNA is TGCAGTGCAGGGGGTCGACAGGAAAAACTGTTTTTT. It yields the protein CSAGGRQEKLFF.

This rearrangement joins TRBV7-2 to TRBJ2-3; D call uncertain. The length of the CDR3 is 16 residues. CDR1 SGHTA and CDR2 FQGNSA come from the germline V gene. V lost 7 bases and J lost 0, with 17 bases in between. Here the CDR3 DNA reads TGTGCCAGCACCCTCCTGACACGACCTAGCACAGATACGCAGTATTTT. Translating gives CASTLLTRPSTDTQYF. Looking up the rest from reference TRBV7-2 and TRBJ2-3 gives the full variable domain: GAGVSQSPSNKVTEKGKDVELRCDPISGHTALYWYRQSLGQGLEFLIYFQGNSAPDKSGLPSDRFSAERTGGSVSTLTIQRTQQEDSAVYLCASTLLTRPSTDTQYFGPGTRLTVL.

This clonotype appeared a few times. The chain recombines TRBV20-1 with TRBJ2-1; 9 bases map to TRBD2. The trim removed 5 bases at V and 4 bases at J, leaving 9 bases unmatched. CDR3 size: 15 residues. Germline values: CDR1 DFQATT, CDR2 SNEGSKA (reference sequence). The DNA of the CDR3 is TGCAGTGCTCCACTAGCGGGTGGGAAGTACAATGAGCAGTTCTTC. It is translated as CSAPLAGGKYNEQFF.

Only a few counts were recorded for this clonotype. J is TRBJ1-2 and V is TRBV12-3 or TRBV12-4, with a possible D match to TRBD1 (6 bases). The CDR3 is 15 amino acids. V was cut by 10 bases and J by 6 bases, with 24 bases left in between. In DNA form, the CDR3 reads TGTGCCACCACTTTTGGAGTGGGGGGCGCTCATGGCTACACCTTC. Its translation: CATTFGVGGAHGYTF.

V gene TRBV20-1 combines with J gene TRBJ2-7; TRBD1 matches at 10 bases. V was pared by 6 bases and J by 2 bases, with 10 bases of the junction left unmatched. The CDR3 runs 15 residues. The germline V gene has CDR1 DFQATT and CDR2 SNEGSKA (reference sequence). In DNA form, the CDR3 reads TGCAGTGCCATAGAGGGGGACAGGGGAGCCTACGAGCAGTACTTC. Translated: CSAIEGDRGAYEQYF.

The chain uses TRBV20-1 and TRBJ2-5; perhaps TRBD1 as D (6 bases). V was trimmed by 2 bases and J by 3 bases, leaving 10 bases between them. Germline V gene sequence: CDR1 DFQATT, CDR2 SNEGSKA (reference sequence). This CDR3 has 13 residues. The CDR3 DNA is TGCAGTGCTAGACGGACAGCCAAAGAGACCCAGTACTTC. This encodes CSARRTAKETQYF.

This clonotype has a handful of counts. The chain recombines TRBV13 with TRBJ1-6; TRBD1 matches at 10 bases. This CDR3 spans 14 amino acids. CDR1 is PRHDT, CDR2 FYEKMQ, per germline (reference sequence). V lost 4 bases, J lost 7 bases, and 1 base stayed unmatched. This CDR3 is CASSWGQGNSPLHF. Here the CDR3 DNA reads TGTGCCAGCAGCTGGGGACAGGGGAATTCACCCCTCCACTTT.